This passage covers 21 T cell receptor beta chains from one sample sequenced in a study of monozygotic twins with inflammatory bowel disease. Reanalyzing the 5' RACE reads, TCRdb keeps one entry per CDR3 protein, without DNA. This sample's table reports tens of thousands of distinct CDR3 sequences. The sequencing input was blood. All receptors come from a human donor with ulcerative colitis or Crohn's disease, or a healthy co-twin of an affected twin (not recorded which).

The chain is built from TRBV30 and TRBJ1-3; with no DNA, the TCRdb D assignment of TRBD1 cannot be verified. The CDR3 covers 14 residues. Germline assignment: CDR1 GTSNPN and CDR2 SVGIG (reference sequence). This CDR3 is CAWSPRTSGNTIYF. Filled out from reference TRBV30 and TRBJ1-3, the complete variable domain reads SQTIHQWPATLVQPVGSPLSLECTVEGTSNPNLYWYRQAAGRGLQLLFYSVGIGQISSEVPQNLSASRPQDRQFILSSKKLLLSDSGFYLCAWSPRTSGNTIYFGEGSWLTVV.

The chain carries TRBV19 and TRBJ2-5; there is no DNA to check the TCRdb D call of TRBD1. The CDR3 consists of 12 residues. Germline CDR1 is LNHDA and CDR2 is SQIVND (reference sequence). CDR3 in amino acids: CASSAGAGTQYF.

The chain employs TRBV15 and TRBJ1-5; the TRBD1 assignment by TCRdb is unverifiable without DNA. The germline V gene encodes CDR1 LNHNV and CDR2 YYDKDF (reference sequence). There are 17 residues in the CDR3. CDR3 amino acids: CATSSVLGTDGHAAQHF.

The chain is built from TRBV2 and TRBJ1-1; TCRdb's D call of TRBD1 is untestable without DNA. CDR3 length equals 13 residues. Per germline, CDR1 SNHLY and CDR2 FYNNEI. CDR3 amino acids: CASRGQVNTEAFF.

The rearrangement uses TRBV28 and TRBJ1-4. The germline CDR1 and CDR2 sequences are MDHEN and SYDVKM. The CDR3 is 13 amino acids. This chain's CDR3 is CATNKATNEKLFF.

CDR3 loop: CASSFGSQETQYF. J is TRBJ2-5 and V is TRBV7-9; no DNA is available, so the TRBD2 call from TCRdb remains unchecked. Germline V CDR1 and CDR2: SEHNR, FQNEAQ (reference sequence). The CDR3 length is 13 residues.

V usage is TRBV5-4 and J usage is TRBJ2-7; TCRdb calls TRBD2, which cannot be checked without DNA. Germline V gene lookup returns CDR1 SGHNT and CDR2 YYREEE (reference sequence). This CDR3 has 17 residues. Here the CDR3 reads CASNDQKAGWGTYEQYF.

The J gene is TRBJ1-2, the V gene TRBV11-2; no DNA is available, so the TRBD1 call from TCRdb remains unchecked. Germline CDR1 and CDR2: SGHAT and FQNNGV. CDR3 length: 13 amino acids. The CDR3 sequence: CASSPSPGSGYTF.

This sequence joins TRBV27 and TRBJ2-2; TCRdb names TRBD1, which stays unverified in the absence of DNA. Germline V gene lookup returns CDR1 MNHEY and CDR2 SMNVEV (reference sequence). This CDR3 is built from 17 residues. CDR3 sequence: CASSRPLPWGNTGELFF.

The V and J genes are TRBV10-1 and TRBJ2-7. The CDR3 totals 13 residues. The V gene's germline CDR1 is WNHNN and CDR2 SYGVQD (reference sequence). The CDR3 reads CASSDSLGYEQYF.

This rearrangement joins TRBV29-1 to TRBJ2-1; TCRdb calls TRBD2, which cannot be checked without DNA. This CDR3 region has 14 residues. Germline V gene lookup returns CDR1 SQVTM and CDR2 ANQGSEA. CDR3 protein: CSAFSGTKGNEQFF.

CDR3 protein: CASSLEVRANNEQFF. V gene TRBV5-1 combines with J gene TRBJ2-1; TCRdb's D call of TRBD1 is untestable without DNA. Germline CDR1 is SGHRS and CDR2 is YFSETQ. This CDR3 region has 15 residues.

The chain carries TRBV5-1 and TRBJ1-5. CDR3 size: 14 residues. The germline CDR1 and CDR2 sequences are SGHRS and YFSETQ. CDR3 protein: CASSLGLVNQPQHF.

The V gene is TRBV9, the J gene TRBJ2-7; TCRdb's D gene call, TRBD2, goes unchecked for lack of DNA. The CDR3 runs 14 residues. The germline CDR1 and CDR2 sequences are SGDLS and YYNGEE. CDR3 in amino acids: CASSVGLFSHEQYF.

J is TRBJ1-2 and V is TRBV20-1; without DNA, the TCRdb call of TRBD1 cannot be checked. CDR1 and CDR2 (germline): DFQATT, SNEGSKA (reference sequence). The CDR3 loop spans 13 amino acids. CDR3 region: CSAGGGGAGGYTF.

The V gene is TRBV20-1, the J gene TRBJ2-2; TCRdb designates TRBD2, a call that cannot be tested without DNA. CDR1 is DFQATT, CDR2 SNEGSKA, per germline (reference sequence). The CDR3 totals 16 residues. Here the CDR3 reads CSARGRRGRNTGELFF.

In terms of frequency, this clonotype is medium-sized. V is TRBV7-8 and J is TRBJ1-5; absent DNA, TCRdb's TRBD1 call cannot be checked. Per germline, CDR1 SGHVS and CDR2 FQNEAQ. The CDR3 extends over 15 amino acids. The CDR3 here is CASSQAGGINQPQHF. Using reference TRBV7-8 and TRBJ1-5 for the parts outside the CDR3, the full variable domain is GAGVSQSPRYKVAKRGQDVALRCDPISGHVSLFWYQQALGQGPEFLTYFQNEAQLDKSGLPSDRFFAERPEGSVSTLKIQRTQQEDSAVYLCASSQAGGINQPQHFGDGTRLSIL.

The V and J genes are TRBV15 and TRBJ1-5; TCRdb lists TRBD1, though no DNA is available to test this call. The germline CDR1 and CDR2 sequences are LNHNV and YYDKDF (reference sequence). CDR3 length: 17 residues. The chain's CDR3 is CATSTGTGGGSNQPQHF. Drawing the rest from reference TRBV15 and TRBJ1-5, the complete variable domain is DAMVIQNPRYQVTQFGKPVTLSCSQTLNHNVMYWYQQKSSQAPKLLFHYYDKDFNNEADTPDNFQSRRPNTSFCFLDIRSPGLGDTAMYLCATSTGTGGGSNQPQHFGDGTRLSIL.

This chain uses TRBV4-3 with TRBJ2-5. The length of the CDR3 is 15 residues. Germline V gene data show CDR1 as LGHNA and CDR2 as YSLEER. This CDR3 reads CASSLTATYQETQYF.

J is TRBJ2-4 and V is TRBV3-1; TCRdb designates TRBD1, a call that cannot be tested without DNA. The CDR3 consists of 14 residues. The germline V gene has CDR1 LGHDT and CDR2 YNNKEL (reference sequence). The chain's CDR3 is CASSQWDGKNMQYF.

The rearrangement links TRBV9 to TRBJ1-5. The CDR3 is made up of 14 amino acids. Germline lookup yields CDR1 SGDLS and CDR2 YYNGEE. The CDR3: CASSEGQGGQPQHF.